This TCR beta chain was recovered during a study of T cell repertoires in cytomegalovirus infection. About the research overall: CMV infection plus the matching HLA type was flagged by public TCR beta signatures. Study-wide results and limits: What dominated the ex vivo response were HLA-C-restricted CMV-specific TCR beta clonotypes.

CDR3 length: 13 amino acids. V lost 4 bases to trimming and J lost 5 bases, with 9 bases between them. About this clonotype: Its antigen is currently unknown.

Via MiXCR, TCRdb re-called the reads, giving one row per CDR3 protein. The repertoire holds just over 150,000 distinct CDR3 sequences, roughly a quarter seen once, with approximately 11% in the top ten. V and J are TRBV12-3 or TRBV12-4 and TRBJ1-5; no firm D call. The clonotype comes from a human donor in good health (CMV status not recorded). Some clones in this sample may be carry-over from other donors' samples. Sequenced material: PBMCs. This CDR3 reads CASSSRVDQPQHF. For the CDR3, the DNA is TGTGCCAGCAGTTCGAGGGTTGATCAGCCCCAGCATTTT.